This entry lists 18 T cell receptor beta chains sequenced from one sample in a study of cytomegalovirus exposure and HLA in healthy donors. The PCR contained 60 Vbeta and 13 Jbeta primers. Clones were read by immunoSEQ multiplex PCR, and TCRdb kept only the in-frame ones, dropping some. The sample contains 150,000 to 200,000 clones, 75% of which appear only once. Sequenced sample: PBMCs. The receptors stem from a woman between 45 and 65 years old in good health and CMV-seropositive.

The rearrangement links TRBV25-1 to TRBJ2-4, with 7 bases that match TRBD1. V trimming: 4 bases; J trimming: 0 bases; junction bases outside the gene matches: 9. Looked up from germline, CDR1 is MGHDK and CDR2 is SYGVNS. The CDR3 spans 17 residues. CDR3 amino acids: CASSGPQGQLAKNIQYF. CDR3 DNA: TGTGCCAGCAGTGGACCACAGGGGCAATTAGCCAAAAACATTCAGTACTTC.

The rearrangement joins TRBV30 to TRBJ1-3; D is undetermined. Germline lookup yields CDR1 GTSNPN and CDR2 SVGIG (reference sequence). The V end was cut by 2 bases, the J end by 0 bases, with 8 bases between. This CDR3 comprises 14 residues. The CDR3 spells CAWSKSDSGNTIYF. CDR3 in DNA: TGTGCCTGGAGTAAGAGCGACTCTGGAAACACCATATATTTT.

V is TRBV15 and J is TRBJ2-7, with D perhaps TRBD1 (5 bases). The CDR3 runs to 16 residues. Between the trimmed V and J ends, which lost 0 bases and 1 base, there was a span of 13 bases. CDR1 is LNHNV, CDR2 YYDKDF, per germline (reference sequence). The CDR3: CATSREGSGPSYEQYF. For the CDR3, the DNA is TGTGCCACCAGCAGAGAGGGATCAGGGCCATCCTACGAGCAGTACTTC.

V and J are TRBV7-9 and TRBJ2-2; the match to TRBD1 covers 8 bases. The CDR3 is made up of 15 amino acids. The V and J ends lost 9 bases and 6 bases, in that order; junction bases with no gene match: 12. CDR1 SEHNR and CDR2 FQNEAQ come from the germline V gene (reference sequence). The CDR3 loop is CARRHGQGEAGELFF. CDR3 DNA sequence: TGTGCCAGAAGACACGGACAGGGCGAGGCCGGGGAGCTGTTTTTT.

This CDR3 is CASSGTRPSYEQYF. CDR3 nucleotide sequence: TGTGCCAGCAGTGGAACCAGGCCCTCCTACGAGCAGTACTTC. The chain links TRBV2 to TRBJ2-7; D is unresolved. The CDR3 contains 14 residues. Looked up from germline, CDR1 is SNHLY and CDR2 is FYNNEI. V lost 4 bases and J 0 bases, leaving 10 bases between the germline ends. Complete variable domain (other parts from reference TRBV2 and TRBJ2-7): EPEVTQTPSHQVTQMGQEVILRCVPISNHLYFYWYRQILGQKVEFLVSFYNNEISEKSEIFDDQFSVERPDGSNFTLKIRSTKLEDSAMYFCASSGTRPSYEQYFGPGTRLTVT.

About this clone: Other nucleotide sequences in the sample specify the same CDR3. The rearrangement links TRBV5-6 to TRBJ1-5, with 9 bases matching TRBD1. Germline values: CDR1 SGHDT, CDR2 YYEEEE. The J segment lost 2 bases and the V segment lost 3 bases, leaving 6 bases of the junction unmatched. This CDR3 contains 16 residues. The chain's CDR3 is CASSYDRGVGNQPQHF. The CDR3 DNA sequence: TGTGCCAGCAGCTACGACAGGGGGGTCGGCAATCAGCCCCAGCATTTT.

This sequence joins TRBV14 and TRBJ1-1, with D perhaps TRBD1 (5 bases). Germline assignment: CDR1 SGHDN and CDR2 FVKESK. The CDR3 runs to 14 residues. V gave up 4 bases and J gave up 1 base, with 10 bases separating them. The CDR3 here is CASSRRQGNTEAFF. The CDR3 DNA reads TGTGCCAGCAGCCGACGTCAGGGGAACACTGAAGCTTTCTTT.

This chain joins TRBV2 and TRBJ1-2; a possible D gene is TRBD1 (5 bases). CDR1 and CDR2 from the germline V gene are SNHLY and FYNNEI. Trimming took 2 bases from V and 2 from J, leaving 12 bases between them. The CDR3 covers 15 residues. The CDR3 nucleotides read TGTGCCAGCAGTGAACGTCGACAGAGAAACTATGGCTACACCTTC. Residues: CASSERRQRNYGYTF.

The chain couples TRBV4-2 to TRBJ2-5; 7 bases map to TRBD2. TRBJ2-7 explains the end of the DNA better; the J call may be wrong. From germline, CDR1 is LGHNA and CDR2 YNFKEQ. CDR3 size: 14 residues. The DNA for the CDR3 is TGTGCCAGCAGCCCTGGGACTAAAGACTACGAGCAGTACTTC. It translates to CASSPGTKDYEQYF.

This chain links TRBV5-1 with TRBJ2-3; possible D gene TRBD2, 6 bases. From germline, CDR1 is SGHRS and CDR2 YFSETQ. V dropped 4 bases and J dropped 12 bases, with 21 bases sitting between them. CDR3 size: 14 residues. CDR3 in DNA: TGCGCCAGCAGCCTGACCCGGGGGACCTCTTCACAGTATTTT. Amino acid sequence: CASSLTRGTSSQYF.

The genes are TRBV4-2 and TRBJ1-4, with 8 bases identical to TRBD1. Germline CDR1 LGHNA, CDR2 YNFKEQ. V was pared by 6 bases and J by 7 bases, with 7 bases of the junction left unmatched. This CDR3 is 14 amino acids long. The CDR3 region has the DNA TGTGCCAGCAGACCCCAGGGGGCGGCTGAAAAACTGTTTTTT. Residues: CASRPQGAAEKLFF.

The chain has TRBV5-1 and TRBJ1-4; D is undetermined. Per the germline V gene, CDR1 is SGHRS and CDR2 is YFSETQ. Trimming shortened V by 2 bases and J by 4 bases, and 9 bases separated the two germline ends. This CDR3 spans 14 amino acids. The CDR3 DNA is TGCGCCAGCAGCTTTCGAGGGATTAATGAAAAACTGTTTTTT. Translation: CASSFRGINEKLFF.

The J gene is TRBJ2-5, the V gene TRBV7-2; 13 bases fit TRBD2. CDR3 length: 16 amino acids. V trimming: 4 bases; J trimming: 2 bases; junction bases outside the gene matches: 4. Per the germline V gene, CDR1 is SGHTA and CDR2 is FQGNSA. CDR3 region: CASSSTSGGGQETQYF. In DNA, the CDR3 is TGTGCCAGCAGCTCAACTAGCGGGGGGGGTCAAGAGACCCAGTACTTC.

This clone was counted a few times. The chain employs TRBV30 and TRBJ1-4, with D possibly being TRBD1 (6 bases). Germline CDR1 and CDR2: GTSNPN and SVGIG (reference sequence). The V end was cut by 8 bases, the J end by 8 bases, with 21 bases between. The CDR3 loop spans 14 amino acids. The CDR3 sequence is CAREWDIKGEKLFF. CDR3 coding DNA: TGTGCCAGGGAGTGGGACATAAAGGGCGAAAAACTGTTTTTT.

The CDR3 here is CASSPQDRAYEQYF. The CDR3 DNA reads TGTGCCAGCAGCCCTCAGGACAGGGCCTACGAGCAGTACTTC. The chain carries TRBV9 and TRBJ2-7, with 8 nucleotides matching TRBD1. The junction had 5 bases not matched to a gene; V was cut back by 4 bases and J by 2 bases. The germline V gene has CDR1 SGDLS and CDR2 YYNGEE. The CDR3 consists of 14 residues.

The V and J genes are TRBV30 and TRBJ2-1, with a weak D call TRBD1 (5 bases). Germline assignment: CDR1 GTSNPN and CDR2 SVGIG (reference sequence). V gave up 0 bases and J gave up 6 bases, with 12 bases separating them. CDR3 length equals 14 residues. CDR3 sequence reads: CAWSVLVRANEQFF. The CDR3, as DNA: TGTGCCTGGAGTGTACTCGTCAGGGCCAATGAGCAGTTCTTC.

This chain uses TRBV10-2 with TRBJ1-2, with TRBD1 as a possible D gene (5 bases). Germline values: CDR1 WSHSY, CDR2 SAAADI. The CDR3 spans 14 residues. The V and J ends lost 0 bases and 5 bases respectively, with 10 bases between them. The CDR3, as DNA: TGCGCCAGCAGTGAGTCTCAGGGATTGTATGGCTACACCTTC. As protein: CASSESQGLYGYTF.

The genes are TRBV5-1 and TRBJ2-3; tentative D call: TRBD2 (6 bases). The CDR3 extends over 12 amino acids. V was shortened by 7 bases and J by 0 bases, with 6 bases between the two germline ends. Germline CDR1 and CDR2: SGHRS and YFSETQ. CDR3 in DNA: TGCGCCAGCCTAGCGAGCACAGATACGCAGTATTTT. Translation gives CASLASTDTQYF. Based on the CDR3 plus reference TRBV5-1 and TRBJ2-3, the full variable domain is KAGVTQTPRYLIKTRGQQVTLSCSPISGHRSVSWYQQTPGQGLQFLFEYFSETQRNKGNFPGRFSGRQFSNSRSEMNVSTLELGDSALYLCASLASTDTQYFGPGTRLTVL.